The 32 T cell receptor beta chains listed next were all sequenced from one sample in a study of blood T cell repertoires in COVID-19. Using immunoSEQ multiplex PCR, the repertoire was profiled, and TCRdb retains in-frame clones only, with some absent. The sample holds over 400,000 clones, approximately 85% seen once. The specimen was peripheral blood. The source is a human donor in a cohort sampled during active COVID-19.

The CDR3 coding sequence is TGTGCCAGTAGTATCTCATTTAGCGGGAGGAGCACCGGGGAGCTGTTTTTT. Translating it yields CASSISFSGRSTGELFF. The chain couples TRBV19 to TRBJ2-2; TRBD2 matches 10 bases. V dropped 3 bases and J dropped 4; count of bases not matched to a gene: 8. Germline loops: CDR1 LNHDA, CDR2 SQIVND (reference sequence). The CDR3 is made up of 17 amino acids.

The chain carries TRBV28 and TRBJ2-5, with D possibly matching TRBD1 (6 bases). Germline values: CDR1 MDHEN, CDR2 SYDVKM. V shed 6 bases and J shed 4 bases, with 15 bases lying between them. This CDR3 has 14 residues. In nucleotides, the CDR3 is TGTGCCAGCAGGGCGGACAGTCGTCTAGAGACCCAGTACTTC. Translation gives CASRADSRLETQYF.

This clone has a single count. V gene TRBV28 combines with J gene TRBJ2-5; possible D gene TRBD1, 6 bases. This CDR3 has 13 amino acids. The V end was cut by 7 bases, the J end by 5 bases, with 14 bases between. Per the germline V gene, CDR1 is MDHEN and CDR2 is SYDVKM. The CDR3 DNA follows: TGTGCCAGCACCCGTTCAGGGGCCGAGACCCAGTACTTC. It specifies CASTRSGAETQYF.

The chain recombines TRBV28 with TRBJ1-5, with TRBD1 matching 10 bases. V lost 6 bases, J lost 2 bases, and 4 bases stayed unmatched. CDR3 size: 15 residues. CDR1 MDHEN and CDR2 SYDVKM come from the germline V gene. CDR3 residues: CASRAGTGGNQPQHF. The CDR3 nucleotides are TGTGCCAGCAGAGCCGGGACAGGGGGCAATCAGCCCCAGCATTTT.

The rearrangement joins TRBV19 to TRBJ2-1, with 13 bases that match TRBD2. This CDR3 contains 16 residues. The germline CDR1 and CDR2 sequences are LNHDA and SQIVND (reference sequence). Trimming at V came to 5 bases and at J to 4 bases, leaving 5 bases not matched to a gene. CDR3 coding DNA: TGTGCCAGTAGTGATGGACTAGCGGGAGCATACAATGAGCAGTTCTTC. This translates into CASSDGLAGAYNEQFF.

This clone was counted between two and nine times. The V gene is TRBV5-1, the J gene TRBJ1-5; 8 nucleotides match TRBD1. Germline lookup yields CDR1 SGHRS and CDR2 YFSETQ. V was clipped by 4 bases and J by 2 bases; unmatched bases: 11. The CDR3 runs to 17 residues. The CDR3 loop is CASSPGTGPGGNQPQHF. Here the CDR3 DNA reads TGCGCCAGCAGCCCCGGGACAGGTCCTGGGGGCAATCAGCCCCAGCATTTT.

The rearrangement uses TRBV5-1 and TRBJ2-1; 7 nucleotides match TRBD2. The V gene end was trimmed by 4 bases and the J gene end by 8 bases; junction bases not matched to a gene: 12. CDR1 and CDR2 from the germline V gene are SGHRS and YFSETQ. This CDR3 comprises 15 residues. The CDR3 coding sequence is TGCGCCAGCAGCATTAGCGGGCCCCCCGTTGATGAGCAGTTCTTC. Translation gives CASSISGPPVDEQFF.

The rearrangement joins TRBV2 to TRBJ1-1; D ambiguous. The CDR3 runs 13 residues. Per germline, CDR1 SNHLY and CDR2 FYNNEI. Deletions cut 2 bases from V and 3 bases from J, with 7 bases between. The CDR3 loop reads CASSEKEDTEAFF. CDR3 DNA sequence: TGTGCCAGCAGTGAAAAGGAGGACACTGAAGCTTTCTTT.

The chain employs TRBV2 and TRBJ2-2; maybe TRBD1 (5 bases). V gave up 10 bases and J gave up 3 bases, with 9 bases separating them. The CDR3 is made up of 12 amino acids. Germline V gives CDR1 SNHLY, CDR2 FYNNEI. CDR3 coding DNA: TGTGCCACAAGGGGCGACACCGGGGAGCTGTTTTTT. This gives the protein CATRGDTGELFF. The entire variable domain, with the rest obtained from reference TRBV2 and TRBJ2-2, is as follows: EPEVTQTPSHQVTQMGQEVILRCVPISNHLYFYWYRQILGQKVEFLVSFYNNEISEKSEIFDDQFSVERPDGSNFTLKIRSTKLEDSAMYFCATRGDTGELFFGEGSRLTVL.

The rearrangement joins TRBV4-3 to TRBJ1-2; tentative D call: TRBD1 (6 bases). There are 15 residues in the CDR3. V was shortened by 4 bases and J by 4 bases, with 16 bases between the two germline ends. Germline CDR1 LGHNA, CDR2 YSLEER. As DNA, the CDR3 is TGCGCCAGCAGCCGTACGAGGGGGTTGAGCTATGGCTACACCTTC. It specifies CASSRTRGLSYGYTF.

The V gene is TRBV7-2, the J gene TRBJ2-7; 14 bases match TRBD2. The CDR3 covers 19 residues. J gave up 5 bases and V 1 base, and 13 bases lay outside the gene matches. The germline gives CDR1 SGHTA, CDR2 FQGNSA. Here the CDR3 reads CASSLEGPGLAGEIHEQYF. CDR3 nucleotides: TGTGCCAGCAGCTTAGAGGGGCCGGGACTAGCGGGAGAAATCCACGAGCAGTACTTC. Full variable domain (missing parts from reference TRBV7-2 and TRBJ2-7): GAGVSQSPSNKVTEKGKDVELRCDPISGHTALYWYRQSLGQGLEFLIYFQGNSAPDKSGLPSDRFSAERTGGSVSTLTIQRTQQEDSAVYLCASSLEGPGLAGEIHEQYFGPGTRLTVT.

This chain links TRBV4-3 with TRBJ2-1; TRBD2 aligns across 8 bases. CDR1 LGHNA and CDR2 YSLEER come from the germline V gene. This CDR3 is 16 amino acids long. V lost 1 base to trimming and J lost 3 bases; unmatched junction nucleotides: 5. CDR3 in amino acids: CASSQGLAGGYNEQFF. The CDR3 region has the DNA TGCGCCAGCAGCCAAGGCCTGGCGGGGGGCTACAATGAGCAGTTCTTC.

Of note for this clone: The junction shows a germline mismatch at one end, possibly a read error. CDR3 protein: CASSLTPGGGQFF. Here the CDR3 DNA reads TGTGCCAGCAGCCTAACCCCGGGGGGAGGGCAGTTCTTC. The chain recombines TRBV7-3 with TRBJ2-1; 7 bases align to TRBD2. The germline V gene has CDR1 SGHTA and CDR2 FQGTGA. There are 13 residues in the CDR3. The entire variable domain, with the rest obtained from reference TRBV7-3 and TRBJ2-1, is as follows: GAGVSQTPSNKVTEKGKYVELRCDPISGHTALYWYRQSLGQGPEFLIYFQGTGAADDSGLPNDRFFAVRPEGSVSTLKIQRTERGDSAVYLCASSLTPGGGQFFGPGTRLTVL.

The CDR3 sequence is CASSPTGFAPYEQYF. CDR3 DNA: TGTGCCAGCAGCCCGACAGGTTTCGCGCCCTACGAGCAGTACTTC. V and J are TRBV5-6 and TRBJ2-7; TRBD1 is a possible D gene (6 bases). Per the germline V gene, CDR1 is SGHDT and CDR2 is YYEEEE. The CDR3 runs 15 residues. The germline V and J ends were trimmed by 4 bases and 2 bases, with 16 bases remaining between them.

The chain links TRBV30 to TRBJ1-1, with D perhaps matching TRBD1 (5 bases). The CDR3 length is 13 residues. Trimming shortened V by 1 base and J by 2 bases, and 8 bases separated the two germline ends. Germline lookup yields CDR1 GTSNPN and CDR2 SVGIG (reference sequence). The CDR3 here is CAWSGQSNTEAFF. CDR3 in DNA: TGTGCCTGGAGTGGACAGAGTAACACTGAAGCTTTCTTT.

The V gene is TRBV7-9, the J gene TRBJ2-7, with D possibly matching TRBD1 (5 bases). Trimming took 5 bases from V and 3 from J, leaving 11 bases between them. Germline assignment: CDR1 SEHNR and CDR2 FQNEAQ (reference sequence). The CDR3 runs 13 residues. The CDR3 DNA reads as TGTGCCAGCAGCCGTCGACAGCACTACGAGCAGTACTTC. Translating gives CASSRRQHYEQYF.

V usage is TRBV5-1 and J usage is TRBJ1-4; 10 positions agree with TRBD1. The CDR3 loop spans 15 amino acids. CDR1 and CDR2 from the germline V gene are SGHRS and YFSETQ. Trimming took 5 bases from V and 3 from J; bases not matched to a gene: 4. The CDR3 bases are TGCGCCAGCAGGAGACAGGGGGCGGCTAATGAAAAACTGTTTTTT. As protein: CASRRQGAANEKLFF.

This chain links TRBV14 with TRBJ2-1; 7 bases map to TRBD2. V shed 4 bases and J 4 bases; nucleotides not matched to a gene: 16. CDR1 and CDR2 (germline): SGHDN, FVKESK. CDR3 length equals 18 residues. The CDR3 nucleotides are TGTGCCAGCAGCCGAGGGCGAAAGGGGCTAGCGGATTACAATGAGCAGTTCTTC. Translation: CASSRGRKGLADYNEQFF.

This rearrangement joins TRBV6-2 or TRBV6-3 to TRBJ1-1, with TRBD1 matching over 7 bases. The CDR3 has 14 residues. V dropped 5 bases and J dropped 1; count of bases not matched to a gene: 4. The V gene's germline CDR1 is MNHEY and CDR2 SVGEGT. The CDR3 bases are TGTGCCAGCAGTCGCGAGGGGGCGAACACTGAAGCTTTCTTT. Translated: CASSREGANTEAFF.

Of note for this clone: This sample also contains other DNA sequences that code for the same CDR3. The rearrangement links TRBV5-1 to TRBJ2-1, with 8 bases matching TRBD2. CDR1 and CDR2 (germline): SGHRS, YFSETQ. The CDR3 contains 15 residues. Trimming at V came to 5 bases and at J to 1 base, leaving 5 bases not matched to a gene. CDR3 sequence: CASSPLAGSYNEQFF. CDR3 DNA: TGCGCCAGCAGTCCCCTAGCGGGTTCCTACAATGAGCAGTTCTTC.

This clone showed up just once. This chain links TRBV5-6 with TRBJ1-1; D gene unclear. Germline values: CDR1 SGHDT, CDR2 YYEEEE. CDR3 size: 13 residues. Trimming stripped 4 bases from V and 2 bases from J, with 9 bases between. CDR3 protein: CASSGGSNTEAFF. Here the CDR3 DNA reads TGTGCCAGCAGCGGCGGGAGTAACACTGAAGCTTTCTTT.

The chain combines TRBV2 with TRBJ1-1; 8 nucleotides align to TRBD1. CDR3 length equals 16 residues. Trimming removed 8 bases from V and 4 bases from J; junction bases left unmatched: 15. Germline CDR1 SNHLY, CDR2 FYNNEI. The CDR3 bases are TGTGCCAGCCGTTTTCAGGGACAGGTTGTTGGCACTGAAGCTTTCTTT. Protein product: CASRFQGQVVGTEAFF.

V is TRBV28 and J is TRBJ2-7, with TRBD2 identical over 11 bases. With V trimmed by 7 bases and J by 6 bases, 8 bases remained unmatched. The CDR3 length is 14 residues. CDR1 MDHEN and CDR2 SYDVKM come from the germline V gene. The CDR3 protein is CASTRSGTSGEQYF. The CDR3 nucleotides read TGTGCCAGCACCCGTTCCGGGACTAGCGGCGAGCAGTACTTC.

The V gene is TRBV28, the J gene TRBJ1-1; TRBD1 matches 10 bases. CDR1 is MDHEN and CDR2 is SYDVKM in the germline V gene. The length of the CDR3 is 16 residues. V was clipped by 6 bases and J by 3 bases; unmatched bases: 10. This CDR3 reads CASSSPSDRGYTEAFF. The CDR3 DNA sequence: TGTGCCAGCAGCTCCCCTTCGGACAGGGGGTACACTGAAGCTTTCTTT.

The CDR3 bases are TGTGCCAGCAGTTACCCTCGGACTAGCGGGAGCGATGAGCAGTTCTTC. It specifies CASSYPRTSGSDEQFF. The gene calls are TRBV6-2 or TRBV6-3 and TRBJ2-1; TRBD2 matches at 13 bases. Germline V gives CDR1 MNHEY, CDR2 SVGEGT. Trimming took 2 bases from V and 8 from J; bases not matched to a gene: 6. This CDR3 contains 16 residues.

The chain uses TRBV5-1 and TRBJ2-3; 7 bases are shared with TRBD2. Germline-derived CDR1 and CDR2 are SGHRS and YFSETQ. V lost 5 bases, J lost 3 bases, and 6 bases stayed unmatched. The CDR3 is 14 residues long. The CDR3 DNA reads TGCGCCAGCAGGCGGGAGAGCGGAACAGATACGCAGTATTTT. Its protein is CASRRESGTDTQYF.

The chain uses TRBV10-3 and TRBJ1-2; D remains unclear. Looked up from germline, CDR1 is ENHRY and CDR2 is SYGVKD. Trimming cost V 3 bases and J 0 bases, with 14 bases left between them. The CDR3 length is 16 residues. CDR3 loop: CAISESGSPANYGYTF. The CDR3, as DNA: TGTGCCATCAGTGAATCAGGTTCTCCTGCTAACTATGGCTACACCTTC.

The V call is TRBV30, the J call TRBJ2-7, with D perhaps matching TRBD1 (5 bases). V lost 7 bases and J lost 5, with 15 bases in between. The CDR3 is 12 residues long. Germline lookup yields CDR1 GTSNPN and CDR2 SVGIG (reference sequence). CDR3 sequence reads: CAYDSLPHEQYF. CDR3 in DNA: TGTGCCTATGACAGCCTCCCCCACGAGCAGTACTTC. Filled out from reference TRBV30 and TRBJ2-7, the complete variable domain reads SQTIHQWPATLVQPVGSPLSLECTVEGTSNPNLYWYRQAAGRGLQLLFYSVGIGQISSEVPQNLSASRPQDRQFILSSKKLLLSDSGFYLCAYDSLPHEQYFGPGTRLTVT.

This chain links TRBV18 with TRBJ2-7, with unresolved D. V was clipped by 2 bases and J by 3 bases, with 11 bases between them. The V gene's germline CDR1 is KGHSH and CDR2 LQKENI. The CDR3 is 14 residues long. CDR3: CASSPAISYYEQYF. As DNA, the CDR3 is TGTGCCAGCTCACCAGCGATAAGCTACTACGAGCAGTACTTC.

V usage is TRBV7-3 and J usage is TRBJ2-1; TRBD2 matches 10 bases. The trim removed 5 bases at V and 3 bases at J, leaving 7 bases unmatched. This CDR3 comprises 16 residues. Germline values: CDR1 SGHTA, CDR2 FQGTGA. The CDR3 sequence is CASSPLSSGSYNEQFF. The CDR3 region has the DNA TGTGCCAGCAGCCCTTTGTCTAGCGGGAGCTACAATGAGCAGTTCTTC.

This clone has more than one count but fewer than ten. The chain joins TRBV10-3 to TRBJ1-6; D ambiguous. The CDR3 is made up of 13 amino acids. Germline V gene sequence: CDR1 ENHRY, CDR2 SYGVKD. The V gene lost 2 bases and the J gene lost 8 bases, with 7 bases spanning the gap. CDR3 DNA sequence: TGTGCCATCAGTGAGGAGGGAGATTCACCCCTCCACTTT. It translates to CAISEEGDSPLHF.

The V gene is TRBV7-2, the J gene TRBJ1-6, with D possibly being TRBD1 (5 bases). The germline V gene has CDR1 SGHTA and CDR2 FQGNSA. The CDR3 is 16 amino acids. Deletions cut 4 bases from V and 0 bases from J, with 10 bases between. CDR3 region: CASSSFDSSYNSPLHF. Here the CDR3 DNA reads TGTGCCAGCAGCTCCTTCGACAGCTCCTATAATTCACCCCTCCACTTT.